Listed below are T cell receptor beta chains from one sample, sequenced in a study of graft-versus-host responses after intestinal transplantation. TCRdb keeps only in-frame clones here, not all; method: immunoSEQ multiplex PCR. Among some 120,000 clones listed, around 94% were seen once. Antigens for these TCRs are unknown. Source: unstimulated CD4+ T cells sorted from spleen or lymph node cells, taken before intestinal transplant. All receptors come from a human donor who received an intestinal transplant. Each CDR3 is given with its conserved first and last residue. D genes are given only for firm matches. A clone size is listed for some rows: how often the clone was seen (once, few, many), or a class if it is expanded.

j_call d_call clone_size v_call cdr3_nt cdr3_aa
TRBJ1-4 TRBD1 - TRBV6-5 TGTGCCAGCAGTGGACAGGGGGATGAAAAACTGTTTTTT CASSGQGDEKLFF
TRBJ1-5 TRBD1 - TRBV6-6 TGTGCCAGCAGTCCAGGGACAGGGAGGAATCAGCCCCAGCATTTT CASSPGTGRNQPQHF
TRBJ2-3 TRBD1 - TRBV5-1 TGCGCCACCAGCCGGGACAGTCGTACAGATACGCAGTATTTT CATSRDSRTDTQYF
TRBJ1-6 TRBD1 - TRBV7-9 TGTGCCAGCAGCTTAGAGGGGGCGGGGGATCTCCTCCACTTT CASSLEGAGDLLHF
TRBJ2-1 TRBD1 - TRBV27 TGTGCCAGCAGTCTCAAGGACAGGGAGGACAATGAGCAGTTCTTC CASSLKDREDNEQFF
TRBJ1-2 - - TRBV6-1 TGTGCCAGCAAGGTTATAAGGAATGGCTACACCTTC CASKVIRNGYTF
TRBJ2-1 - - TRBV4-1 TGCGCCAGCAGCCAAGGAGGGCGCCGTTCCTACAATGAGCAGTTCTTC CASSQGGRRSYNEQFF
TRBJ2-3 - once TRBV2 TGTGCCAGCTTAGTGAAGCCTAGCACAGATACGCAGTATTTT CASLVKPSTDTQYF
TRBJ1-1 - once TRBV7-2 TGTGCCAGCAGCCCGTTGGGGGTGGGGGACACTGAAGCTTTCTTT CASSPLGVGDTEAFF
TRBJ1-2 - - TRBV2 TGTGCCAGCAGTGAGGCCCCCGCCGGGGACTATGGCTACACCTTC CASSEAPAGDYGYTF
TRBJ1-3 TRBD1 - TRBV2 TGTGCCAGCAGTGTTGGACAGGGCCTCTCTGGAAACACCATATATTTT CASSVGQGLSGNTIYF
TRBJ2-3 TRBD2 - TRBV7-3 TGTGCCAGCACCCATAGGCGGGGGGGCCGAGATACGCAGTATTTT CASTHRRGGRDTQYF
TRBJ1-1 - - TRBV5-1 TGCGCCAGCAACGAGCAGACGGCTGGGACTGAAGCTTTCTTT CASNEQTAGTEAFF
TRBJ2-1 - - TRBV30 TGTGCCTGGAGTGATGGGCATCGGTGGGAGCAGTTCTTC CAWSDGHRWEQFF
TRBJ1-1 - once TRBV7-9 TGTGCCAGCAGCACTGTTGTCGGCAGTGGGAAAGCTTTCTTT CASSTVVGSGKAFF
TRBJ1-5 - - TRBV6-1 TGTGCCAGCTATGGGGCAGGGCGCGGTCAGCCCCAGCATTTT CASYGAGRGQPQHF
TRBJ1-1 - - TRBV25-1 TGTGCCAGCAGTGGGACCTCTTACACTGAAGCTTTCTTT CASSGTSYTEAFF
TRBJ2-6 - - TRBV5-6 TGTGCCAGCAGCTACAGGACTTCTGGGGCCAACGTCCTGACTTTC CASSYRTSGANVLTF
TRBJ1-3 TRBD1 - TRBV6-5 TGTGCCAGCAAGGACAGGGGGGACACCATATATTTT CASKDRGDTIYF
TRBJ2-7 TRBD1 once TRBV11-2 TGTGCCAGCAGCCTCCAGGGGGACGGGGAGTATAACGAGCAGTACTTC CASSLQGDGEYNEQYF
TRBJ1-6 - - TRBV27 TGTGCCAGCAGTCATGACAGTTCGTCCTATAATTCACCCCTCCACTTT CASSHDSSSYNSPLHF
TRBJ1-3 - - TRBV6-1 TGTGCCAGCAGTGAAGTAGGGGGCTCTGGAAACACCATATATTTT CASSEVGGSGNTIYF
TRBJ1-1 TRBD1 - TRBV5-5 TGTGCCAGCAGCTCGTTGGCCGGGACAGGCACTGAAGCTTTCTTT CASSSLAGTGTEAFF
TRBJ1-1 - - TRBV5-1 TGCGCCAGCGGACCAGGACTCGTGGGCACTGAAGCTTTCTTT CASGPGLVGTEAFF
TRBJ1-4 - - TRBV5-1 TGCGCCAGCAGCTTCAGTGCAACTAATGAAAAACTGTTTTTT CASSFSATNEKLFF
TRBJ1-3 - - TRBV5-4 TGTGCCAGCAGCTGGGGGGGGGACTTCGGAAACACCATATATTTT CASSWGGDFGNTIYF
TRBJ1-2 TRBD1 - TRBV7-9 TGTGCCAGCAGCACCGACAGGGGGGGATATGGCTACACCTTC CASSTDRGGYGYTF
TRBJ2-2 - - TRBV5-1 TGCGCCAGCAGCTTGGCGTTCACCGGGGAGCTGTTTTTT CASSLAFTGELFF